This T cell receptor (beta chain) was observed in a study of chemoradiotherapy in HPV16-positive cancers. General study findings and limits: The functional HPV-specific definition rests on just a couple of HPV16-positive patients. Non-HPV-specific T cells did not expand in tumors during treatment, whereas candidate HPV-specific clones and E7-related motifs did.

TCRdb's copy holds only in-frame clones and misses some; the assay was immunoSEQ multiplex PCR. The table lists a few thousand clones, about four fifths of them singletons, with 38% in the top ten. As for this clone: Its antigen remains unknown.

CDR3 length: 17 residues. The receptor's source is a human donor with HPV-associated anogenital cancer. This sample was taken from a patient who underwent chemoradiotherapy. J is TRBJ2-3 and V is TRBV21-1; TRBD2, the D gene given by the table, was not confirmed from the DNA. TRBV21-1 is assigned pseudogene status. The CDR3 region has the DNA TGTGCCAGCAGCGAACTAGCCCCGTGGGTCCTCACAGATACGCAGTATTTT. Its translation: CASSELAPWVLTDTQYF.